The 17 T cell receptor beta chains below were found in one sample sequenced in a study of blood T cells in healthy people across ages. Then a second PCR, running about 7 to 11 cycles, was carried out with a sample-barcoded 5' primer and a J-beta primer mix. TCRdb ran MiXCR on the 5' RACE reads and lists one entry per CDR3 protein. The sample gives fewer than 700,000 distinct CDR3 sequences, about 45% of which show up once; 20% to 25% is in the top ten. Sequenced input: blood. Receptor source: a man at least 80 years old in good health.

This chain links TRBV29-1 with TRBJ2-3, with a possible D match to TRBD2 (5 bases). Trimming pared 5 bases from V and 3 bases from J, leaving 15 bases between. The CDR3 is made up of 14 amino acids. Germline assignment: CDR1 SQVTM and CDR2 ANQGSEA. CDR3 sequence: CSVKTTRGTDTQYF. The CDR3 region has the DNA TGCAGCGTTAAAACCACCCGGGGAACAGATACGCAGTATTTT.

The rearrangement uses TRBV11-2 and TRBJ2-1; 8 nucleotides align to TRBD2. Germline V gene lookup returns CDR1 SGHAT and CDR2 FQNNGV. The CDR3 is made up of 19 amino acids. V lost 1 base and J lost 4; bases outside the gene matches: 15. In nucleotides, the CDR3 is TGTGCCAGCAGCTTAGCGCCGGGACGAGCGGGAGTACCTTACAATGAGCAGTTCTTC. Translation gives CASSLAPGRAGVPYNEQFF. The full variable domain, with the rest looked up from reference TRBV11-2 and TRBJ2-1, is EAGVAQSPRYKIIEKRQSVAFWCNPISGHATLYWYQQILGQGPKLLIQFQNNGVVDDSQLPKDRFSAERLKGVDSTLKIQPAKLEDSAVYLCASSLAPGRAGVPYNEQFFGPGTRLTVL.

V gene TRBV6-1 combines with J gene TRBJ2-7, with 8 bases fitting TRBD1. This CDR3 has 16 amino acids. Germline V lookup: CDR1 MNHNS, CDR2 SASEGT. J lost 7 bases, V lost 1 base, and 12 bases had no gene match. CDR3 nucleotide sequence: TGTGCCAGCAGTGAAGGAAGAGGACAGGGTGTCGGAGAGCAGTACTTC. Amino acids: CASSEGRGQGVGEQYF.

The chain links TRBV20-1 to TRBJ2-3, with D possibly being TRBD2 (5 bases). This CDR3 region has 14 residues. Germline lookup yields CDR1 DFQATT and CDR2 SNEGSKA (reference sequence). Trimming stripped 4 bases from V and 1 base from J, with 12 bases between. The CDR3 DNA is TGCAGTGCTACTGGAGGCCGCGGCACAGATACGCAGTATTTT. It specifies CSATGGRGTDTQYF.

This chain links TRBV24-1 with TRBJ2-5; 8 bases fit TRBD2. J was trimmed by 5 bases and V by 3 bases; bases with no gene match: 4. CDR3 size: 14 residues. The V gene's germline CDR1 is KGHDR and CDR2 SFDVKD. The CDR3 loop reads CATSDARGGETQYF. As DNA, the CDR3 is TGTGCCACCAGTGATGCCCGCGGGGGGGAGACCCAGTACTTC.

With respect to this clonotype: The junction departs from the called germline gene at one end, perhaps through a read error. This chain uses TRBV2 with TRBJ2-4; D may be TRBD2 (6 bases). Per the germline V gene, CDR1 is SNHLY and CDR2 is FYNNEI. CDR3 length: 15 amino acids. CDR3 residues: CTSSERRPEGNIQYF. CDR3 in DNA: TGTACCAGCAGTGAAAGGCGGCCGGAGGGGAACATTCAGTACTTC. The variable domain in full, completed from reference TRBV2 and TRBJ2-4, reads EPEVTQTPSHQVTQMGQEVILRCVPISNHLYFYWYRQILGQKVEFLVSFYNNEISEKSEIFDDQFSVERPDGSNFTLKIRSTKLEDSAMYFCTSSERRPEGNIQYFGAGTRLSVL.

This clonotype was recorded at least ten times. This sequence joins TRBV10-3 and TRBJ2-5, with D possibly TRBD1 on 6 matching bases. The CDR3 is 13 residues long. From germline, CDR1 is ENHRY and CDR2 SYGVKD. V was clipped by 6 bases and J by 4 bases, with 12 bases between them. CDR3 nucleotides: TGTGCCATCAGCGGACAGCATGGAGAGACCCAGTACTTC. Its protein product is CAISGQHGETQYF.

At least ten counts were recorded for this clonotype. This chain joins TRBV6-6 and TRBJ1-1; D is unclear. The CDR3 runs to 13 residues. V lost 0 bases and J lost 4, with 6 bases in between. CDR1 MNHNY and CDR2 SVGAGI come from the germline V gene (reference sequence). For the CDR3, the DNA is TGTGCCAGCAGTTACTCGATAACCACTGAAGCTTTCTTT. This translates into CASSYSITTEAFF.

CDR3 amino acids: CSVNLGQGLNEQYF. The CDR3 region has the DNA TGCAGCGTGAACCTGGGGCAGGGGCTCAATGAGCAGTACTTC. This chain joins TRBV29-1 and TRBJ2-7; perhaps TRBD1 as D (6 bases). CDR1 is SQVTM, CDR2 ANQGSEA, per germline. V lost 6 bases to trimming and J lost 7 bases, with 22 bases between them. The CDR3 contains 14 residues.

This clonotype was seen a handful of times. V usage is TRBV5-1 and J usage is TRBJ2-1; 10 bases line up with TRBD2. Germline CDR1 and CDR2: SGHRS and YFSETQ. J was trimmed by 6 bases and V by 5 bases; bases with no gene match: 8. CDR3 length: 15 residues. CDR3 DNA sequence: TGCGCCAGCAGGATGAGACTAGCGGGTACCAATGAGCAGTTCTTC. This gives the protein CASRMRLAGTNEQFF. The complete variable domain, with remaining parts taken from reference TRBV5-1 and TRBJ2-1, reads KAGVTQTPRYLIKTRGQQVTLSCSPISGHRSVSWYQQTPGQGLQFLFEYFSETQRNKGNFPGRFSGRQFSNSRSEMNVSTLELGDSALYLCASRMRLAGTNEQFFGPGTRLTVL.

Turning to this clonotype: Germline is not matched at one junction end, which may reflect a read error. This sequence joins TRBV12-3 or TRBV12-4 and TRBJ1-6; D might be TRBD1 (5 bases). The CDR3 covers 14 residues. The CDR3 loop is CASSSPVPPGPPHF. The CDR3 region has the DNA TGTGCCAGCAGCTCCCCTGTCCCGCCGGGACCCCCCCACTTT.

The chain carries TRBV29-1 and TRBJ2-7; D call uncertain. The CDR3 length is 12 residues. CDR1 is SQVTM, CDR2 ANQGSEA, per germline. Trimming took 6 bases from V and 3 from J, leaving 12 bases between them. CDR3 protein: CSVITDGYEQYF. CDR3 sequence (DNA): TGCAGCGTGATCACGGACGGCTACGAGCAGTACTTC.

The J gene is TRBJ2-1, the V gene TRBV29-1, with D hard to call. From germline, CDR1 is SQVTM and CDR2 ANQGSEA. With 3 bases removed from V and 12 bases from J, the gap between germline ends came to 15 bases. The CDR3 contains 12 residues. The CDR3 here is CSVDLNGDGQFF. DNA of the CDR3: TGCAGCGTTGACCTGAATGGGGATGGGCAGTTCTTC.

The chain employs TRBV12-3 or TRBV12-4 and TRBJ1-1, with unresolved D. The length of the CDR3 is 14 residues. V shed 6 bases and J shed 1 base, with 12 bases lying between them. In DNA, the CDR3 is TGTGCCAGCAGGCTCTGGGTGTCGAACACTGAAGCTTTCTTT. This codes for CASRLWVSNTEAFF.

The chain carries TRBV12-3 or TRBV12-4 and TRBJ2-4; no firm D call. The last part of the DNA fits TRBJ2-7 better; the J call may be wrong. This CDR3 spans 12 amino acids. In DNA, the CDR3 is TGTGCCAGCAGTAGATCTTACTACGAGCAGTACTTC. Translated, it gives CASSRSYYEQYF.

V is TRBV20-1 and J is TRBJ2-3; TRBD2 agrees at 7 bases. The ends lost 1 base at V and 6 bases at J; junction bases unmatched: 7. The germline gives CDR1 DFQATT, CDR2 SNEGSKA (reference sequence). The CDR3 loop spans 14 amino acids. The DNA of the CDR3 is TGCAGTGCTAGAGGGGTCGGGGAGGGGGATACGCAGTATTTT. It yields the protein CSARGVGEGDTQYF.

This rearrangement joins TRBV6-5 to TRBJ2-7; 7 nucleotides agree with TRBD1. CDR3 size: 15 residues. The ends lost 2 bases at V and 2 bases at J; junction bases unmatched: 6. Per the germline V gene, CDR1 is MNHEY and CDR2 is SVGAGI. The CDR3 spells CASSYAKTGTYEQYF. CDR3 sequence (DNA): TGTGCCAGCAGTTACGCGAAGACAGGGACCTACGAGCAGTACTTC.